This T cell receptor (beta chain) was recorded in a study of identifying expanded T cells in peripheral blood. Whole-study results and caveats: Differentially abundant clones: around 1.2 between replicates, 15 to 17 at 2 to 3 weeks, 19 to 20 at four. Two-week clone count variance significantly increased as total template count grew.

Sequencing was performed with immunoSEQ multiplex PCR; in TCRdb, only in-frame clones are kept and a portion is missing. This table holds some 120,000 clones, around 84% found once. The CDR3 is 14 residues long. The ends were cut back, 5 bases at V and 5 bases at J, with 15 bases in the middle. Germline V gene lookup returns CDR1 LNHDA and CDR2 SQIVND (reference sequence). About this clone itself: The antigen is not known.

Healthy donors had no documented immune events, such as infections, while sampled. The sample was blood. This clonotype was sampled from a person aged 18-70 years in good health. This chain links TRBV19 with TRBJ1-1; D remains ambiguous. The CDR3 is CASSPAQLGTEAFF. In DNA form, the CDR3 reads TGTGCCAGTAGTCCGGCACAGCTGGGGACTGAAGCTTTCTTT.